This entry lists 6 T cell receptor beta chains sequenced from one sample in a study of T cell repertoires in cytomegalovirus infection. No antigen has been assigned to these receptors. TCRdb analysed the reads with MiXCR anew, one entry per CDR3 protein. The top ten hold roughly 14% of the sample, which has about 310,000 distinct CDR3 sequences, 20% to 30% seen once. Sequencing used cultured PBMCs, obtained from culture after CMV antigen stimulation. Receptors were obtained from a human donor in good health (CMV status not recorded). Some clones in this sample may be carry-over from other donors' samples.

This clonotype was observed a few times. Here the CDR3 reads CASRGSGSSYNEQFF. The CDR3 coding sequence is TGTGCCAGCAGGGGTAGCGGTAGCTCCTACAATGAGCAGTTCTTC. This rearrangement joins TRBV6-2 or TRBV6-3 to TRBJ2-1; the D gene is possibly TRBD2 (6 bases). V lost 6 bases and J 0 bases, leaving 12 bases between the germline ends. The CDR3 runs 15 residues. Per germline, CDR1 MNHEY and CDR2 SVGEGT.

The chain recombines TRBV19 with TRBJ2-2, with TRBD2 matching 7 bases. The CDR3 has 14 amino acids. V dropped 11 bases and J dropped 0; count of bases not matched to a gene: 6. Germline values: CDR1 LNHDA, CDR2 SQIVND (reference sequence). The CDR3: CAGRAGPNTGELFF. DNA for the CDR3: TGTGCCGGAAGAGCGGGGCCGAACACCGGGGAGCTGTTTTTT.

The chain couples TRBV12-3 or TRBV12-4 to TRBJ2-2, with 7 bases fitting TRBD2. This CDR3 is built from 15 residues. The V and J ends lost 6 bases and 4 bases, in that order; junction bases with no gene match: 8. The CDR3 protein is CASRPWGGTTGELFF. DNA for the CDR3: TGTGCCAGCAGACCGTGGGGAGGGACCACCGGGGAGCTGTTTTTT.

V and J are TRBV7-8 and TRBJ1-1, with 8 bases identical to TRBD1. Germline CDR1 SGHVS, CDR2 FQNEAQ. The CDR3 is 15 amino acids. Trimming removed 8 bases from V and 4 bases from J; junction bases left unmatched: 12. The CDR3 here is CASRLHRGESTEAFF. In DNA, the CDR3 is TGTGCCAGCCGACTTCACAGGGGGGAGAGCACTGAAGCTTTCTTT.

This clonotype was detected a few times. The genes are TRBV7-9 and TRBJ2-7; D possibly corresponds to TRBD2 (7 bases). V was clipped by 4 bases and J by 8 bases, with 12 bases between them. Germline V CDR1 and CDR2: SEHNR, FQNEAQ (reference sequence). The CDR3 has 12 amino acids. The CDR3 is CASSWKGGQQYF. The DNA of the CDR3 is TGTGCCAGCAGCTGGAAGGGGGGGCAGCAGTACTTC.

This clonotype was detected only a few times. The gene calls are TRBV11-2 and TRBJ1-6; tentatively, D is TRBD1 (5 bases). Deletions cut 3 bases from V and 11 bases from J, with 17 bases between. CDR1 SGHAT and CDR2 FQNNGV come from the germline V gene. CDR3 length equals 15 residues. The CDR3 bases are TGTGCCAGCAGCTTTAGCCGGGACCCAGGGACACCCCTCCACTTT. Its translation is CASSFSRDPGTPLHF.